What follows are 12 T cell receptor beta chains derived from one specimen sequenced in a study of identifying expanded T cells in peripheral blood. The repertoire was sequenced with immunoSEQ multiplex PCR; TCRdb's copy has only in-frame clones and lacks some. There are some 90,000 clones in the sample; 88% occur only once, and 15% to 20% lies in the top ten. Input material: blood. The receptor set was obtained from a person aged 18 to 75 in good health.

The chain is built from TRBV2 and TRBJ1-4, with D maybe TRBD1 (6 bases). This CDR3 is built from 15 residues. Trimming removed 2 bases at V and 7 bases at J, with 14 bases between. Looked up from germline, CDR1 is SNHLY and CDR2 is FYNNEI. The CDR3 coding sequence is TGTGCCAGCAGTGAAATGACAGGCCTTGGTGAAAAACTGTTTTTT. Protein: CASSEMTGLGEKLFF.

This chain links TRBV4-1 with TRBJ1-4, with 9 bases matching TRBD1. This CDR3 has 15 residues. V lost 5 bases to trimming and J lost 4 bases; unmatched junction nucleotides: 5. The germline V gene encodes CDR1 MGHRA and CDR2 YSYEKL. CDR3: CASSSRQGDNEKLFF. The CDR3 coding sequence is TGCGCCAGCAGCAGCCGACAGGGGGATAATGAAAAACTGTTTTTT.

The gene calls are TRBV5-1 and TRBJ2-3; the D is unclear. The CDR3 has 15 amino acids. Trimming shortened V by 0 bases and J by 0 bases, and 8 bases separated the two germline ends. Germline loops: CDR1 SGHRS, CDR2 YFSETQ. CDR3 sequence (DNA): TGCGCCAGCAGCTTGGCGGTTGGAAGCACAGATACGCAGTATTTT. It yields the protein CASSLAVGSTDTQYF.

V is TRBV21-1 and J is TRBJ2-3; the table's D call TRBD1 went unverified against the DNA. TRBV21-1 is labeled a pseudogene. This CDR3 comprises 15 residues. CDR3 nucleotide sequence: TGTGCCACCACACATGAGTCAGCACAGACAGATACGCAGTATTTT. This gives the protein CATTHESAQTDTQYF.

The genes are TRBV25-1 and TRBJ1-2; 7 positions agree with TRBD1. The V gene's germline CDR1 is MGHDK and CDR2 SYGVNS. Unmatched junction bases numbered 3, after V lost 1 base and J lost 7 bases. The CDR3 is 13 amino acids. The CDR3, as DNA: TGTGCCAGCAGTGAATTGGCAGGGGGTGGCTACACCTTC. It specifies CASSELAGGGYTF.

The gene calls are TRBV7-8 and TRBJ1-3; D call uncertain. Trimming cost V 1 base and J 0 bases, with 7 bases left between them. This CDR3 is built from 15 residues. The germline V gene encodes CDR1 SGHVS and CDR2 FQNEAQ. The CDR3 sequence: CASSLGTSSGNTIYF. For the CDR3, the DNA is TGTGCCAGCAGCTTAGGGACGAGCTCTGGAAACACCATATATTTT.

J is TRBJ2-7 and V is TRBV7-9; D tentatively reads TRBD1 or TRBD2 (5 bases each). The V gene's germline CDR1 is SEHNR and CDR2 FQNEAQ (reference sequence). This CDR3 has 13 residues. V was trimmed by 7 bases and J by 5 bases, leaving 15 bases between them. This CDR3 reads CASTSRQGHEQYF. The CDR3, as DNA: TGTGCCAGCACCTCAAGGCAGGGACACGAGCAGTACTTC.

V gene TRBV2 combines with J gene TRBJ2-3; 8 bases fit TRBD2. Trimming removed 4 bases from V and 2 bases from J; junction bases left unmatched: 5. CDR1 SNHLY and CDR2 FYNNEI come from the germline V gene. The CDR3 runs 15 residues. The CDR3 here is CASSAMRGATDTQYF. DNA for the CDR3: TGTGCCAGCAGTGCCATGCGGGGGGCCACAGATACGCAGTATTTT.

The V gene is TRBV5-1, the J gene TRBJ1-1; D is undetermined. The CDR3 is 13 amino acids. Trimming took off 6 bases at V and 5 bases at J, with 14 bases between the two ends. The germline V gene has CDR1 SGHRS and CDR2 YFSETQ. CDR3 DNA sequence: TGCGCCAGCAACCCGGACGCGGGGACTGAAGCTTTCTTT. Translated: CASNPDAGTEAFF. Drawing the rest from reference TRBV5-1 and TRBJ1-1, the complete variable domain is KAGVTQTPRYLIKTRGQQVTLSCSPISGHRSVSWYQQTPGQGLQFLFEYFSETQRNKGNFPGRFSGRQFSNSRSEMNVSTLELGDSALYLCASNPDAGTEAFFGQGTRLTVV.

This clone was counted once. The germline gene is not matched at one end of the junction; a read error may be the cause. The chain links TRBV7-9 to TRBJ2-2; TRBD1 agrees at 7 bases. Germline loops: CDR1 SEHNR, CDR2 FQNEAQ (reference sequence). The CDR3 extends over 17 amino acids. In DNA, the CDR3 is TGTGCCAGCAGCTTCCCTCCGGGACAGAGGAACACCTGGGAGCTGTTTTTT. Its translation: CASSFPPGQRNTWELFF.

This chain connects TRBV19 to TRBJ2-7, with D perhaps TRBD2 (5 bases). Germline CDR1 reads LNHDA; CDR2 reads SQIVND (reference sequence). The CDR3 has 16 residues. With 0 bases removed from V and 3 bases from J, the gap between germline ends came to 15 bases. Written as DNA, the CDR3 is TGTGCCAGTAGTATAGACGCGTCCCGAGGGATCTACGAGCAGTACTTC. Translated, it gives CASSIDASRGIYEQYF.

This sequence joins TRBV6-1 and TRBJ2-2; the match to TRBD1 covers 8 bases. Germline V gene data show CDR1 as MNHNS and CDR2 as SASEGT. Trimming took 6 bases from V and 5 from J; bases not matched to a gene: 5. This CDR3 spans 14 amino acids. The CDR3 is CASRTGQGTGELFF. Here the CDR3 DNA reads TGTGCCAGCAGAACAGGACAGGGAACCGGGGAGCTGTTTTTT.